These 9 T cell receptor beta chains were sequenced from one sample in a study of Tregs in tolerant kidney transplant recipients. Measured with immunoSEQ multiplex PCR; TCRdb has only the in-frame clones, and not every one. The sample lists tens of thousands of clones; about 89% were seen once. Material for sequencing was Tregs from blood. These receptors originate from a human donor in good health.

This clone was detected only once. The CDR3 spells CASSLQITAYEQYF. The DNA of the CDR3 is TGTGCCAGCAGCTTGCAGATTACCGCCTACGAGCAGTACTTC. The gene calls are TRBV5-4 and TRBJ2-7; D uncertain. Germline V CDR1 and CDR2: SGHNT, YYREEE (reference sequence). With 1 base removed from V and 2 bases from J, the gap between germline ends came to 10 bases. CDR3 length: 14 amino acids.

Only a few counts were recorded for this clone. This chain links TRBV7-9 with TRBJ1-3, with unresolved D. CDR1 and CDR2 (germline): SEHNR, FQNEAQ (reference sequence). The CDR3 is 14 residues long. V was pared by 2 bases and J by 4 bases, with 9 bases between. The CDR3 region has the DNA TGTGCCAGCAGCTTACCGGTCCTCGGAAACACCATATATTTT. Its protein is CASSLPVLGNTIYF.

This chain links TRBV7-2 with TRBJ1-2, with 8 bases fitting TRBD1. CDR1 is SGHTA, CDR2 FQGNSA, per germline. J gave up 5 bases and V 3 bases, and 5 bases lay outside the gene matches. The CDR3 is 14 residues long. The chain's CDR3 is CASSFQQGVYGYTF. CDR3 sequence (DNA): TGTGCCAGCAGCTTTCAACAGGGGGTTTATGGCTACACCTTC. Based on the CDR3 plus reference TRBV7-2 and TRBJ1-2, the full variable domain is GAGVSQSPSNKVTEKGKDVELRCDPISGHTALYWYRQSLGQGLEFLIYFQGNSAPDKSGLPSDRFSAERTGGSVSTLTIQRTQQEDSAVYLCASSFQQGVYGYTFGSGTRLTVV.

V gene TRBV6-1 combines with J gene TRBJ2-2; D not certain. The CDR3 length is 14 residues. V was pared by 7 bases and J by 8 bases, with 17 bases between. CDR1 and CDR2 from the germline V gene are MNHNS and SASEGT. The CDR3 loop is CASIMIGWAGELFF. The CDR3 DNA sequence: TGTGCCAGCATAATGATAGGGTGGGCGGGGGAGCTGTTTTTT.

V is TRBV11-2 and J is TRBJ1-2, with a weak D call TRBD1 (6 bases). Looked up from germline, CDR1 is SGHAT and CDR2 is FQNNGV. V shed 8 bases and J shed 4 bases, with 23 bases lying between them. CDR3 size: 16 residues. In DNA, the CDR3 is TGTGCCAGCCGACCGGGGCAGGGGTGGGGAACCTATGGCTACACCTTC. This sequence encodes CASRPGQGWGTYGYTF.

With regard to this clone: At one of its ends the junction is not consistent with the germline gene, which may arise from a read error. The rearrangement joins TRBV6-1 to TRBJ2-7; D might be TRBD1 or TRBD2, each matching 6 bases. Germline V lookup: CDR1 MNHNS, CDR2 SASEGT. CDR3 length equals 13 residues. The DNA for the CDR3 is TGTGCCAGCAGGGAAGGGGGGTTCTACGAGCAGTACTTC. Its protein product is CASREGGFYEQYF.

This sequence joins TRBV7-3 and TRBJ2-3; D may be TRBD2 (6 bases). The CDR3 is made up of 15 amino acids. Germline loops: CDR1 SGHTA, CDR2 FQGTGA. V lost 0 bases, J lost 1 base, and 8 bases lay in between. CDR3 loop: CASSLTRRGTDTQYF. CDR3 nucleotide sequence: TGTGCCAGCAGCTTAACGAGGAGGGGCACAGATACGCAGTATTTT.

This chain links TRBV4-1 with TRBJ2-7; 10 nucleotides align to TRBD2. CDR1 is MGHRA and CDR2 is YSYEKL in the germline V gene. With V trimmed by 6 bases and J by 0 bases, 11 bases remained unmatched. The CDR3 runs to 17 residues. Here the CDR3 DNA reads TGCGCCAGCAGTCCACTAGCGGGGTTTGGGGGCTCCTACGAGCAGTACTTC. Residues: CASSPLAGFGGSYEQYF.

The sample holds one count of this clone. The chain recombines TRBV2 with TRBJ2-1; TRBD2 might be the D (6 bases). Between the trimmed V and J ends, which lost 1 base and 6 bases, there was a span of 16 bases. Germline CDR1 SNHLY, CDR2 FYNNEI. The CDR3 loop spans 16 amino acids. This CDR3 is CASSEVSGQHFNEQFF. The CDR3 DNA reads TGTGCCAGCAGTGAAGTTAGCGGCCAACATTTCAATGAGCAGTTCTTC.